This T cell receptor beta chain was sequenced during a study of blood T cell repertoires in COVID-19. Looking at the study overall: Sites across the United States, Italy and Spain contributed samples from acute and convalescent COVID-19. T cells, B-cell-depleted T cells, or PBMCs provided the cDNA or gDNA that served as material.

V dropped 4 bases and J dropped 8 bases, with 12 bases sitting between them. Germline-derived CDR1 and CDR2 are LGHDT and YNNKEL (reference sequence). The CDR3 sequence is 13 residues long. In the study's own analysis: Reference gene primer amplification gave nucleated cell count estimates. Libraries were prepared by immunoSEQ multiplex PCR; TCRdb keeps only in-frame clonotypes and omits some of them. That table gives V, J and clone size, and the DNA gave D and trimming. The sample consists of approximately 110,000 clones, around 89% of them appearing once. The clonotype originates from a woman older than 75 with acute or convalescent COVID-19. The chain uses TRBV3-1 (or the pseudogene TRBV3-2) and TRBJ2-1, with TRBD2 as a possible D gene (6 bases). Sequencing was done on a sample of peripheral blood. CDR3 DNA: TGTGCCAGCAGCCTACATGGGGGGTATGAGCAGTTCTTC. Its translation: CASSLHGGYEQFF.